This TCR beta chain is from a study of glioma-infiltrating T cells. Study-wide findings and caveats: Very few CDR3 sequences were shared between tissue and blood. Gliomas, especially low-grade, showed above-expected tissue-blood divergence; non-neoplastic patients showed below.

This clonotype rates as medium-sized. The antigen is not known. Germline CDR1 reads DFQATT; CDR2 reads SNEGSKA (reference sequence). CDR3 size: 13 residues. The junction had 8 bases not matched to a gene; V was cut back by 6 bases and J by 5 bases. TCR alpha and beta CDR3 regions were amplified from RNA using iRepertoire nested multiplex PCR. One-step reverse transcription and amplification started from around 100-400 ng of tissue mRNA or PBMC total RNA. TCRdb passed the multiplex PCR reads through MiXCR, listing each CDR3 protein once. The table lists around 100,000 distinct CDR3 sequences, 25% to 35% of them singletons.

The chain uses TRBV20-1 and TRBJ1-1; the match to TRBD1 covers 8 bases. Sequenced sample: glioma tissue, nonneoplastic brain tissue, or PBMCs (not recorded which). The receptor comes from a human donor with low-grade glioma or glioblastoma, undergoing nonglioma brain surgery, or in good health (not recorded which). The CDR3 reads CSARGQGGTEAFF. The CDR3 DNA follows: TGCAGTGCCAGGGGGCAGGGAGGGACTGAAGCTTTCTTT.